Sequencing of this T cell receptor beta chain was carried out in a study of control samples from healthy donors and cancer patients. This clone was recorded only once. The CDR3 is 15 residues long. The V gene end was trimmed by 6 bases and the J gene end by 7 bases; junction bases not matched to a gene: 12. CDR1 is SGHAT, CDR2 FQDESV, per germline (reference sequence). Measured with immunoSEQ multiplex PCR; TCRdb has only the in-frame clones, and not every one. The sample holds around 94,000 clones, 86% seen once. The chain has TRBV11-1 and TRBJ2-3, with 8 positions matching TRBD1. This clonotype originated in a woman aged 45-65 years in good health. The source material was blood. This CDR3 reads CASRVTGALGNTQYF. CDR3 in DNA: TGTGCCAGCAGAGTGACAGGGGCCTTAGGTAATACGCAGTATTTT. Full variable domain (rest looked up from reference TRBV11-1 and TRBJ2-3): EAEVAQSPRYKITEKSQAVAFWCDPISGHATLYWYRQILGQGPELLVQFQDESVVDDSQLPKDRFSAERLKGVDSTLKIQPAELGDSAMYLCASRVTGALGNTQYFGPGTRLTVL.